This section outlines one T cell receptor beta chain sequence together with its context. The antigen is undetermined. Germline V CDR1 and CDR2: MNHEY, SMNVEV (reference sequence). The CDR3 sequence is 12 residues long. By UMI-labeled 5' RACE, the TCR beta libraries were made. How the authors handled the data: Per TCR beta library, functional CDR3 beta clonotypes numbered roughly 3,000 to 18,000. For each CDR3 protein, TCRdb gives one entry from its re-call of the 5' RACE reads, without DNA. These V and J calls originate from TCRdb's pipeline instead of the authors' own analysis. The sample has about 5,500 distinct CDR3 sequences. The authors enriched total CD8+ T cells by negative magnetic separation. This sample was included in a study of human CD8 memory T cell subsets. Study findings and constraints: Chao1 estimates suggested stem-like memory T cells exceeded precursor exhausted T cells in diversity.

This TCR derives from a human donor in good health. Sequencing was carried out using CD8+ T cells from PBMCs. The chain recombines TRBV27 with TRBJ1-2. The CDR3 region is CASSPSNYGYTF.